The source of this T cell receptor (beta chain) is a study of beta chain features in type 1 diabetes. Worth noting for this clone: This CDR3 is also generated by other DNA sequences in the sample.

Expressed TCRB transcripts were sequenced because the isolated RNA had all been reverse transcribed beforehand. Using immunoSEQ multiplex PCR, the repertoire was profiled, and TCRdb retains in-frame clones only, with some absent. The sample has about 140,000 clones; roughly 9.7% are singletons. Sequencing was done on a sample of central memory CD4+ T cells from blood. This sequence originates from a woman between 35 and 50 years old in good health.

The CDR3 region has the DNA TGTGCCAGCAGCTTAGTTGGGGGCCGAGATACGCAGTATTTT. It translates to CASSLVGGRDTQYF. The chain recombines TRBV7-2 with TRBJ2-3; D possibly corresponds to TRBD1 (6 bases). Trimming stripped 1 base from V and 5 bases from J, with 10 bases between. The CDR3 loop spans 14 amino acids. Germline lookup yields CDR1 SGHTA and CDR2 FQGNSA.